The 30 T cell receptor beta chains presented below share a single source sample, sequenced in a study of CD8+ T cells in alopecia areata (dated by TCRdb to 2017 to 2018). The library was built by means of the immunoSEQ multiplex PCR assay. To provide template for TCR sequencing, every sample had RNA extracted and reverse transcribed into cDNA. As stored in TCRdb, this immuneACCESS dataset retains in-frame rearrangements with V and J assigned. A fraction of the clones does not appear; measured against another copy, unresolved V genes explain less than half of the discrepancy, and the remainder lacks a known reason. This sample is represented by 100,000 to 150,000 clones; 61% of them were singletons. 5% to 7% of the sample is in the top ten clones. Read against the paper, the sample's time point label means: around 4 weeks on oral tofacitinib. Sample treatment or condition, as interpreted from the label and publication: oral pan-JAK inhibitor, 5-10 mg twice daily.

The sample here was CD4+ T cells sorted from blood, taken at week 4, from a patient treated with tofacitinib. Source of these receptors: a human donor with alopecia areata.

This chain joins TRBV6-6 and TRBJ1-5, with TRBD1 matching 10 bases. The CDR3 length is 14 residues. Unmatched junction bases numbered 2, after V lost 7 bases and J lost 2 bases. Per germline, CDR1 MNHNY and CDR2 SVGAGI (reference sequence). The DNA of the CDR3 is TGTGCCAGCATTGGGACAGGGGGCAATCAGCCCCAGCATTTT. Translation: CASIGTGGNQPQHF.

This sequence joins TRBV4-1 and TRBJ2-3; 7 nucleotides line up with TRBD2. This CDR3 is built from 15 residues. With 6 bases clipped from V and 4 bases from J, the junction kept 10 bases outside the gene matches. Germline V lookup: CDR1 MGHRA, CDR2 YSYEKL. In DNA, the CDR3 is TGCGCCAGCAGACCCCTAGCGGTCCAGGCAGATACGCAGTATTTT. Its protein product is CASRPLAVQADTQYF.

This clone has a handful of counts. This chain connects TRBV4-3 to TRBJ1-5; D is perhaps TRBD1 (5 bases). Trimming cost V 1 base and J 6 bases, with 10 bases left between them. Germline lookup yields CDR1 LGHNA and CDR2 YSLEER. The CDR3 totals 14 residues. CDR3 residues: CASSQGQGGQPQHF. The CDR3 nucleotides are TGCGCCAGCAGCCAAGGTCAGGGAGGTCAGCCCCAGCATTTT.

The chain combines TRBV27 with TRBJ2-3; TRBD2 matches at 8 bases. The germline V gene encodes CDR1 MNHEY and CDR2 SMNVEV (reference sequence). The CDR3 loop spans 17 amino acids. J gave up 1 base and V 5 bases, and 11 bases lay outside the gene matches. The CDR3 sequence: CASSPPVGSGGTDTQYF. Here the CDR3 DNA reads TGTGCCAGCAGTCCCCCGGTGGGTAGCGGGGGCACAGATACGCAGTATTTT.

This clone was counted a few times. The rearrangement links TRBV5-1 to TRBJ2-6; D is unresolved. This CDR3 is 12 amino acids long. V was trimmed by 2 bases and J by 8 bases, leaving 5 bases between them. Germline assignment: CDR1 SGHRS and CDR2 YFSETQ. CDR3: CASSLGTNVLTF. CDR3 nucleotide sequence: TGCGCCAGCAGCTTAGGGACCAACGTCCTGACTTTC.

This clone came up once. The chain is built from TRBV4-1 and TRBJ1-2; D not certain. This CDR3 has 16 amino acids. V gave up 0 bases and J gave up 3 bases, with 14 bases separating them. CDR1 and CDR2 from the germline V gene are MGHRA and YSYEKL. CDR3 DNA sequence: TGCGCCAGCAGCCAAGATCGGTCAGGCGAGGACTATGGCTACACCTTC. Translation gives CASSQDRSGEDYGYTF.

This rearrangement joins TRBV15 to TRBJ2-3; D unclear. The CDR3 is 12 residues long. Germline values: CDR1 LNHNV, CDR2 YYDKDF (reference sequence). Between the trimmed V and J ends, which lost 3 bases and 5 bases, there was a span of 6 bases. The CDR3 sequence is CATSSQVDTQYF. DNA of the CDR3: TGTGCCACCAGCAGTCAGGTAGATACGCAGTATTTT. The full variable domain, rest sourced from reference TRBV15 and TRBJ2-3, is DAMVIQNPRYQVTQFGKPVTLSCSQTLNHNVMYWYQQKSSQAPKLLFHYYDKDFNNEADTPDNFQSRRPNTSFCFLDIRSPGLGDTAMYLCATSSQVDTQYFGPGTRLTVL.

J is TRBJ1-3 and V is TRBV30, with D maybe TRBD1 (5 bases). CDR1 and CDR2 (germline): GTSNPN, SVGIG (reference sequence). The V end lost 4 bases, the J end lost 4 bases, and 14 bases lay between the germline ends. The CDR3 has 14 amino acids. The chain's CDR3 is CAWMGTTVGNTIYF. CDR3 sequence (DNA): TGTGCCTGGATGGGGACTACAGTGGGAAACACCATATATTTT.

A single count supports this clone. The chain recombines TRBV19 with TRBJ1-5; D might be TRBD1 (5 bases). From germline, CDR1 is LNHDA and CDR2 SQIVND (reference sequence). Trimming left V 3 bases short and J 7 bases short, with 7 bases between. CDR3 size: 12 residues. CDR3 residues: CASSIQGQPQHF. The CDR3 nucleotides read TGTGCCAGTAGTATCCAGGGCCAGCCCCAGCATTTT.

This clone was detected only a few times. The chain combines TRBV2 with TRBJ1-4, with a possible D match to TRBD1 (5 bases). Trimming shortened V by 4 bases and J by 8 bases, and 14 bases separated the two germline ends. This CDR3 is 14 amino acids long. The germline V gene has CDR1 SNHLY and CDR2 FYNNEI. The CDR3 coding sequence is TGTGCCAGCAGTGGAGTAGGACGGGGGGAAAAACTGTTTTTT. Its translation is CASSGVGRGEKLFF. The full variable domain, rest sourced from reference TRBV2 and TRBJ1-4, is EPEVTQTPSHQVTQMGQEVILRCVPISNHLYFYWYRQILGQKVEFLVSFYNNEISEKSEIFDDQFSVERPDGSNFTLKIRSTKLEDSAMYFCASSGVGRGEKLFFGSGTQLSVL.

This sequence joins TRBV5-4 and TRBJ2-7; possibly TRBD1 for D (6 bases). The germline CDR1 and CDR2 sequences are SGHNT and YYREEE (reference sequence). The CDR3 length is 16 residues. Between the trimmed V and J ends, which lost 7 bases and 2 bases, there was a span of 22 bases. CDR3 region: CASGVLFTGQPYEQYF. The CDR3 DNA sequence: TGTGCCAGCGGGGTCCTTTTTACGGGACAACCCTACGAGCAGTACTTC.

The V call is TRBV29-1, the J call TRBJ1-1; 8 bases map to TRBD1. The CDR3 length is 14 residues. Trimming removed 7 bases from V and 4 bases from J; junction bases left unmatched: 11. Per the germline V gene, CDR1 is SQVTM and CDR2 is ANQGSEA. The CDR3, as DNA: TGCAGCGGTCTGCCTCCAGGGGGCCTCACTGAAGCTTTCTTT. Protein sequence: CSGLPPGGLTEAFF.

The CDR3: CASSLEGQVPDTQYF. In DNA form, the CDR3 reads TGCGCCAGCAGCTTGGAAGGACAGGTTCCAGATACGCAGTATTTT. The V call is TRBV5-1, the J call TRBJ2-3; 7 bases are shared with TRBD1. Germline-derived CDR1 and CDR2 are SGHRS and YFSETQ. V shed 0 bases and J 4 bases; nucleotides not matched to a gene: 5. The CDR3 loop spans 15 amino acids.

This clone was seen more than once but under ten times. CDR3 loop: CASSFWTSGRVQYF. In nucleotides, the CDR3 is TGTGCCAGCAGCTTCTGGACTAGCGGGAGGGTGCAGTACTTC. The chain combines TRBV5-4 with TRBJ2-7; the match to TRBD2 covers 15 bases. CDR3 size: 14 residues. Germline-derived CDR1 and CDR2 are SGHNT and YYREEE (reference sequence). After removal of 2 bases from V and 9 bases from J, the junction contained 3 bases not matched to a gene.

This rearrangement joins TRBV2 to TRBJ1-5; D unresolved. This CDR3 spans 12 amino acids. Germline V gives CDR1 SNHLY, CDR2 FYNNEI. Trimming pared 4 bases from V and 8 bases from J, leaving 9 bases between. The CDR3 region is CASSAQEEPQHF. The CDR3 coding sequence is TGTGCCAGCAGTGCCCAAGAGGAGCCCCAGCATTTT.

The J gene is TRBJ1-4, the V gene TRBV15, with D unclear. Germline V gene sequence: CDR1 LNHNV, CDR2 YYDKDF (reference sequence). V was clipped by 3 bases and J by 3 bases, with 8 bases between them. The CDR3 has 14 residues. The CDR3 protein is CATSSRESNEKLFF. The CDR3 nucleotides are TGTGCCACCAGCAGCCGGGAGTCTAATGAAAAACTGTTTTTT.

This chain connects TRBV30 to TRBJ2-1; 12 bases agree with TRBD2. The length of the CDR3 is 15 residues. Germline CDR1 is GTSNPN and CDR2 is SVGIG (reference sequence). V dropped 3 bases and J dropped 5; count of bases not matched to a gene: 5. The CDR3 DNA sequence: TGTGCCTGGAGCCTGGGACTAGCGGGCCACAATGAGCAGTTCTTC. It codes for CAWSLGLAGHNEQFF.

To note about this clone: At one end, the junction sequence differs from germline, possibly due to a read error. The genes are TRBV23-1 and TRBJ1-4; D remains ambiguous. TRBV23-1 has ORF status, its function being uncertain. CDR3 size: 18 residues. CDR3 in amino acids: CASSQSQPGSQTEEKLFF. In DNA, the CDR3 is TGCGCCAGCAGCCAATCGCAGCCCGGGTCGCAAACGGAGGAAAAACTGTTTTTT.

The V and J genes are TRBV30 and TRBJ1-1; D gene ambiguous. Per the germline V gene, CDR1 is GTSNPN and CDR2 is SVGIG (reference sequence). The CDR3 is made up of 10 amino acids. For the CDR3, the DNA is TGTTCCGGAGGCCTCACTGAAGCTTTCTTT. Protein sequence: CSGGLTEAFF.

The rearrangement uses TRBV10-3 and TRBJ2-5; no clear D gene. CDR1 and CDR2 from the germline V gene are ENHRY and SYGVKD. Trimming pared 6 bases from V and 2 bases from J, leaving 4 bases between. The CDR3 extends over 11 amino acids. The CDR3 protein is CAIRGQETQYF. The CDR3 coding sequence is TGTGCCATCAGGGGTCAAGAGACCCAGTACTTC.

This clone was seen only a few times. This chain links TRBV29-1 with TRBJ2-7; possible D gene TRBD1, 6 bases. CDR1 and CDR2 (germline): SQVTM, ANQGSEA. The V and J ends lost 5 bases and 1 base respectively, with 15 bases between them. CDR3 length: 14 residues. The CDR3 region is CSVSSRGGSYEQYF. The DNA for the CDR3 is TGCAGCGTTTCAAGTCGAGGGGGATCCTACGAGCAGTACTTC.

V usage is TRBV7-8 and J usage is TRBJ1-3; no reliable D call. Per germline, CDR1 SGHVS and CDR2 FQNEAQ. This CDR3 has 16 amino acids. Trimming stripped 1 base from V and 0 bases from J, with 10 bases between. The CDR3 sequence: CASSLGLLDSGNTIYF. The DNA for the CDR3 is TGTGCCAGCAGCTTAGGGCTCCTCGACTCTGGAAACACCATATATTTT.

In its sample, this clone was seen a few times. This sequence joins TRBV29-1 and TRBJ1-2, with D possibly TRBD1 on 6 matching bases. Germline V CDR1 and CDR2: SQVTM, ANQGSEA. V was clipped by 3 bases and J by 4 bases, with 9 bases between them. The CDR3 is 12 residues long. The CDR3 loop reads CSVDGGTYGYTF. As DNA, the CDR3 is TGCAGCGTTGACGGGGGCACCTATGGCTACACCTTC.

This clone was detected only a few times. The J gene is TRBJ1-1, the V gene TRBV7-9; no definite D call. Germline CDR1 is SEHNR and CDR2 is FQNEAQ (reference sequence). Trimming took off 1 base at V and 6 bases at J, with 12 bases between the two ends. The length of the CDR3 is 14 residues. CDR3 sequence (DNA): TGTGCCAGCAGCTTAGGTCAAGCGGGGTCTGAAGCTTTCTTT. Its protein product is CASSLGQAGSEAFF.

The sample holds a few counts of this clone. The rearrangement uses TRBV7-2 and TRBJ2-5; TRBD1 aligns across 8 bases. This CDR3 has 15 residues. The J segment lost 5 bases and the V segment lost 7 bases, leaving 12 bases of the junction unmatched. Per germline, CDR1 SGHTA and CDR2 FQGNSA. The CDR3 DNA sequence: TGTGCCAGCATTCGTCAGGGGGCGGGCGGGGAGACCCAGTACTTC. It translates to CASIRQGAGGETQYF.

There are a few counts of this clone. The chain recombines TRBV6-1 with TRBJ2-3, with D possibly TRBD2 on 5 matching bases. The length of the CDR3 is 17 residues. The germline V gene has CDR1 MNHNS and CDR2 SASEGT. V lost 0 bases, J lost 6 bases, and 19 bases lay in between. This CDR3 reads CASSEAHGRLARDTQYF. CDR3 nucleotides: TGTGCCAGCAGTGAAGCCCACGGTAGGCTAGCAAGGGATACGCAGTATTTT.

V is TRBV28 and J is TRBJ2-1; maybe TRBD1 (5 bases). There are 18 residues in the CDR3. Germline V lookup: CDR1 MDHEN, CDR2 SYDVKM. V was cut by 3 bases and J by 2 bases, with 20 bases left in between. CDR3 sequence reads: CASSFRAGSGLTYNEQFF. CDR3 nucleotide sequence: TGTGCCAGCAGTTTCCGCGCCGGTTCAGGGTTGACCTACAATGAGCAGTTCTTC.

The chain employs TRBV5-1 and TRBJ1-6; D gene ambiguous. The CDR3 length is 14 residues. Between the trimmed V and J ends, which lost 1 base and 6 bases, there was a span of 8 bases. Germline CDR1 and CDR2: SGHRS and YFSETQ. The CDR3 coding sequence is TGCGCCAGCAGCTTGCAACAGTTTAATTCACCCCTCCACTTT. Its protein is CASSLQQFNSPLHF.

The J gene is TRBJ2-7, the V gene TRBV29-1; 8 positions agree with TRBD1. Trimming removed 7 bases from V and 0 bases from J; junction bases left unmatched: 5. CDR1 is SQVTM, CDR2 ANQGSEA, per germline. The CDR3 is 13 residues long. The CDR3 here is CSAGGQASYEQYF. The CDR3 coding sequence is TGCAGCGCCGGGGGACAGGCCTCCTACGAGCAGTACTTC.

This clone was picked up one time. The rearrangement links TRBV2 to TRBJ1-4, with D tentatively TRBD1 (5 bases). Germline V gene data show CDR1 as SNHLY and CDR2 as FYNNEI. This CDR3 is built from 12 residues. Trimming left V 6 bases short and J 7 bases short, with 9 bases between. The CDR3 sequence: CASRQGGEKLFF. The CDR3 nucleotides read TGTGCCAGCAGGCAGGGCGGTGAAAAACTGTTTTTT.